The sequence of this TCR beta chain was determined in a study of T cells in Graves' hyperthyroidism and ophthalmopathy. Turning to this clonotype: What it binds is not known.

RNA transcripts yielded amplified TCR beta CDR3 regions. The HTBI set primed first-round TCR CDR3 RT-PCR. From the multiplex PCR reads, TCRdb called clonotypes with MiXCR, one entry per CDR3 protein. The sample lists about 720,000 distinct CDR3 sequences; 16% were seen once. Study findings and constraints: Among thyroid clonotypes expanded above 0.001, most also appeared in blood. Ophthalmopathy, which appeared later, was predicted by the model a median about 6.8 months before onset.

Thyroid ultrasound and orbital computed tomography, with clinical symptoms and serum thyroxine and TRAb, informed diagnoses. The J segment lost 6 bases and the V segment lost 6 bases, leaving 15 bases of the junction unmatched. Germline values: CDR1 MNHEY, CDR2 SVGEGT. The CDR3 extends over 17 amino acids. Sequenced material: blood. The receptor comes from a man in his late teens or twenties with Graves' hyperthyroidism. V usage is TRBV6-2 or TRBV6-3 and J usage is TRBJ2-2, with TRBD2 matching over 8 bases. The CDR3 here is CASSQGLAGGSAGELFF. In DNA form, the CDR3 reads TGTGCCAGCAGCCAAGGGCTGGCGGGAGGAAGCGCCGGGGAGCTGTTTTTT.